The 14 T cell receptor beta chains below were found in one sample sequenced in a study of control samples from healthy donors and cancer patients. The assay was immunoSEQ multiplex PCR, and TCRdb's table has in-frame clones only and misses some. Of approximately 210,000 clones listed, roughly nine tenths are singletons. Sequencing was performed on blood. All receptors derive from a man aged 25 to 40 in good health.

This clone was detected only once. The chain has TRBV7-2 and TRBJ2-7, with a possible D match to TRBD2 (6 bases). V was pared by 3 bases and J by 0 bases, with 15 bases between. CDR1 SGHTA and CDR2 FQGNSA come from the germline V gene. This CDR3 has 16 residues. The CDR3 nucleotides read TGTGCCAGCAGCTTCGCGGGAACTACGCACTCCTACGAGCAGTACTTC. This translates into CASSFAGTTHSYEQYF.

This clone is a singleton in its sample. The chain joins TRBV4-1 to TRBJ1-3, with 9 bases fitting TRBD1. The CDR3 consists of 16 residues. Germline trimming cut 3 bases from V and 2 bases from J; bases unmatched to any gene: 5. CDR1 is MGHRA, CDR2 YSYEKL, per germline. CDR3 in amino acids: CASSQGQGNTGNTIYF. CDR3 DNA sequence: TGCGCCAGCAGCCAGGGACAGGGTAACACTGGAAACACCATATATTTT.

V gene TRBV11-2 combines with J gene TRBJ2-7; TRBD1 agrees at 7 bases. Germline lookup yields CDR1 SGHAT and CDR2 FQNNGV. V lost 5 bases, J lost 9 bases, and 16 bases stayed unmatched. CDR3 length: 15 amino acids. The CDR3: CASSEDRVVSTRQYF. In DNA form, the CDR3 reads TGTGCCAGCAGCGAAGACAGGGTGGTTTCTACGAGGCAGTACTTC.

The V call is TRBV15, the J call TRBJ1-2; tentative D call: TRBD1 (6 bases). Trimming left V 1 base short and J 0 bases short, with 21 bases between. Germline V gene sequence: CDR1 LNHNV, CDR2 YYDKDF (reference sequence). The CDR3 has 19 amino acids. CDR3 DNA sequence: TGTGCCACCAGCAGAGGAAAAAGGGGGAAGGACGGTTCTAACTATGGCTACACCTTC. Translated: CATSRGKRGKDGSNYGYTF.

The gene calls are TRBV7-9 and TRBJ2-1; 8 bases align to TRBD2. J was trimmed by 8 bases and V by 4 bases; bases with no gene match: 4. Per germline, CDR1 SEHNR and CDR2 FQNEAQ (reference sequence). CDR3 length: 13 residues. CDR3 DNA sequence: TGTGCCAGCAGCTCCGGACTAGCCGATGAGCAGTTCTTC. Residues: CASSSGLADEQFF.

This rearrangement joins TRBV4-1 to TRBJ2-7; possible D gene TRBD2, 7 bases. CDR3 length: 13 amino acids. Trimming removed 8 bases from V and 3 bases from J, with 14 bases in between. CDR1 MGHRA and CDR2 YSYEKL come from the germline V gene. In DNA form, the CDR3 reads TGCGCCAGCGGTCCCGGGGGGCTCTACGAGCAGTACTTC. Translating gives CASGPGGLYEQYF.

This clone was seen a few times. The rearrangement links TRBV27 to TRBJ1-2; unclear D gene. The CDR3 spans 14 residues. Germline V CDR1 and CDR2: MNHEY, SMNVEV (reference sequence). Trimming removed 7 bases at V and 6 bases at J, with 18 bases between. CDR3 in DNA: TGTGCCAGCACCACGGGCGGGAATAATAATGGCTACACCTTC. As protein: CASTTGGNNNGYTF.

This clone was seen a single time. The chain links TRBV29-1 to TRBJ1-4; 8 bases match TRBD1. The germline V gene has CDR1 SQVTM and CDR2 ANQGSEA. The CDR3 runs 15 residues. Trimming took 4 bases from V and 6 from J; bases not matched to a gene: 10. This CDR3 is CSVGSPTGVDEKLFF. CDR3 in DNA: TGCAGCGTTGGGTCGCCGACAGGGGTGGATGAAAAACTGTTTTTT. Full variable domain (missing parts from reference TRBV29-1 and TRBJ1-4): SAVISQKPSRDICQRGTSLTIQCQVDSQVTMMFWYRQQPGQSLTLIATANQGSEATYESGFVIDKFPISRPNLTFSTLTVSNMSPEDSSIYLCSVGSPTGVDEKLFFGSGTQLSVL.

This rearrangement joins TRBV18 to TRBJ1-1, with D uncertain. The V gene lost 5 bases and the J gene lost 7 bases, with 8 bases spanning the gap. Germline V gene data show CDR1 as KGHSH and CDR2 as LQKENI. The CDR3 covers 11 residues. CDR3 in amino acids: CASSASREAFF. In DNA form, the CDR3 reads TGTGCCAGCTCAGCAAGTCGTGAAGCTTTCTTT.

This rearrangement joins TRBV7-8 to TRBJ1-1; D gene unclear. CDR1 and CDR2 from the germline V gene are SGHVS and FQNEAQ. The V and J ends lost 2 bases and 3 bases respectively, with 13 bases between them. The CDR3 has 15 amino acids. CDR3 protein: CASSLRGSTHTEAFF. The CDR3 DNA reads as TGTGCCAGCAGCTTAAGAGGAAGCACGCACACTGAAGCTTTCTTT.

This chain links TRBV2 with TRBJ1-4, with TRBD1 as a possible D gene (5 bases). This CDR3 is 12 amino acids long. The germline V and J ends were trimmed by 6 bases and 14 bases, with 16 bases remaining between them. The V gene's germline CDR1 is SNHLY and CDR2 FYNNEI. The CDR3: CASSGQGGSLFF. The DNA for the CDR3 is TGTGCCAGCAGCGGGCAGGGTGGGTCTCTGTTTTTT.

The rearrangement joins TRBV19 to TRBJ1-4; 8 bases match TRBD1. The J segment lost 14 bases and the V segment lost 6 bases, leaving 11 bases of the junction unmatched. The germline V gene has CDR1 LNHDA and CDR2 SQIVND (reference sequence). CDR3 length equals 13 residues. Written as DNA, the CDR3 is TGTGCCAGTAGCGAGACAGGGGTCGCCAGGCTGTTTTTT. Its protein product is CASSETGVARLFF.

The chain has TRBV18 and TRBJ2-3; possibly TRBD1 for D (6 bases). Germline V gives CDR1 KGHSH, CDR2 LQKENI. CDR3 length equals 16 residues. The germline V and J ends were trimmed by 1 base and 8 bases, with 19 bases remaining between them. CDR3 residues: CASSPRQGSVDGTQYF. CDR3 nucleotide sequence: TGTGCCAGCTCACCACGCCAGGGGTCAGTCGACGGTACGCAGTATTTT.

This clone was counted a single time. The J gene is TRBJ2-7, the V gene TRBV5-4; the D gene is possibly TRBD1 (6 bases). This CDR3 region has 14 residues. CDR1 is SGHNT, CDR2 YYREEE, per germline (reference sequence). The V end was cut by 1 base, the J end by 3 bases, with 11 bases between. CDR3 coding DNA: TGTGCCAGCAGCTTGCGGGACAAACTCTACGAGCAGTACTTC. Its translation: CASSLRDKLYEQYF.